Listed below are T cell receptor beta chains from one sample, sequenced in a study of CD8+CD57+ T cells in acquired aplastic anemia. A single record per CDR3 protein comes from TCRdb applying MiXCR to the reads. The sample lists under 350,000 distinct CDR3 sequences; under 65% were seen once. Sequencing was performed on sorted CD4+, CD8+, or CD8+CD57+ T cells (not recorded which) from PBMCs. These receptors were obtained from a human donor with aplastic anemia. The CDR3 runs from the conserved cysteine through the conserved F or W. The D gene is left open where the match is weak. Some rows have no size entry. The others give once, few or many, or a class for an expanded clone.

d_call,clone_size,j_call,v_call,cdr3_nt,cdr3_aa
TRBD1,many,TRBJ2-5,TRBV3-1,TGTGCCAGCAGCCACGGACAGGGCGAGGAGACCCAGTACTTC,CASSHGQGEETQYF
-,many,TRBJ1-4,TRBV20-1,TGCAGTGCTAATAGTATTGGGGCCGAAAAACTGTTTTTT,CSANSIGAEKLFF
-,-,TRBJ2-7,TRBV20-1,TGCAGTGCTAGAACCCCGAGCGGGACACCATACGAGCAGTACTTC,CSARTPSGTPYEQYF
-,-,TRBJ1-2,TRBV12-3/TRBV12-4,TGTGCCAGCAGTTTAGAGTATACCTATGGCTACACCTTC,CASSLEYTYGYTF
TRBD2,-,TRBJ2-2,TRBV25-1,TGTGCCAGCAGTGACCTCGGGACTCGGGGGGACACCGGGGAGCTGTTTTTT,CASSDLGTRGDTGELFF
-,-,TRBJ2-7,TRBV7-3,TGTGCCAGCAGCTTAGCACAGAACTACGAGCAGTACTTC,CASSLAQNYEQYF
-,-,TRBJ2-5,TRBV10-3,TGTGCCATCAGTGTAGGGAATAGCTTGTGGGAGACCCAGTACTTC,CAISVGNSLWETQYF
TRBD1,-,TRBJ1-3,TRBV7-9,TGTGCCAGCGAGGGGGCGAGCTCTGGAAACACCATATATTTT,CASEGASSGNTIYF
-,-,TRBJ2-1,TRBV28,TGTGCCAGCTGCCCTCTGGGGACCCTTGACTACAATGAGCAGTTCTTC,CASCPLGTLDYNEQFF
TRBD1,-,TRBJ2-7,TRBV29-1,TGCAGCGTTGAAGGGGACAGACGCTACGAGCAGTACTTC,CSVEGDRRYEQYF
TRBD2,-,TRBJ2-1,TRBV20-1,TGCAGTGCTAGAGACTTGACTAGCGGGGGCTACAATGAGCAGTTCTTC,CSARDLTSGGYNEQFF
-,few,TRBJ2-7,TRBV20-1,TGCAGTGCTAATCCAGCCCACAGGGACGACTACGAGCAGTACTTC,CSANPAHRDDYEQYF
-,many,TRBJ1-2,TRBV3-1,TGTGCCAGCAGCCAAACTCGACAGAACTATGGCTACACCTTC,CASSQTRQNYGYTF
-,-,TRBJ1-6,TRBV19,TGTGCCAGTAGTGGACTAAATTCACCCCTCCACTTT,CASSGLNSPLHF
TRBD2,-,TRBJ2-4,TRBV7-9,TGTGCCAGCAGCTTTACTAGCGGACTAGCCAAAAACATTCAGTACTTC,CASSFTSGLAKNIQYF
TRBD2,-,TRBJ2-1,TRBV10-2,TGCGCCAGCAGCCCCGCAGCGGGATACAATGAGCAGTTCTTC,CASSPAAGYNEQFF
-,-,TRBJ2-7,TRBV20-1,TGCAGTGCTAGAGGGGTCCCGCCGGGGTACGAGCAGTACTTC,CSARGVPPGYEQYF
-,-,TRBJ2-7,TRBV20-1,TGCAGTGCTAGAGATGGGGGGGACAGCTCCTACGAGCAGTACTTC,CSARDGGDSSYEQYF
-,-,TRBJ1-5,TRBV10-1,TGCGCCAGCAGTGAGAGCGGTCGTGAGTCCCAGCATTTT,CASSESGRESQHF
TRBD1,many,TRBJ1-5,TRBV3-1,TGTGCCAGCAGCCAAGCGGGACAGATTAGCAATCAGCCCCAGCATTTT,CASSQAGQISNQPQHF
-,-,TRBJ1-2,TRBV10-3,TGTGCCATCAGTGTCGACACCTATGGCTACACCTTC,CAISVDTYGYTF
TRBD1,few,TRBJ2-1,TRBV20-1,TGCAGTGCTCCGGACAGGGTAAACTACAATGAGCAGTTCTTC,CSAPDRVNYNEQFF
TRBD1,few,TRBJ2-2,TRBV29-1,TGCAGCGCTCGGGACAGCACGAACACCGGGGAGCTGTTTTTT,CSARDSTNTGELFF
TRBD1,-,TRBJ2-7,TRBV20-1,TGCAGTGCTAGAGATCTCCGGACAGGCTACGAGCAGTACTTC,CSARDLRTGYEQYF
TRBD1,many,TRBJ1-1,TRBV19,TGTGCCAGTAGTGCAGTACAGGGGGTTGGAGATGGGAACACTGAAGCTTTCTTT,CASSAVQGVGDGNTEAFF
-,-,TRBJ2-5,TRBV20-1,TGCAGTGCTAGAGGGACCCCCAGCGAGACCAGCCGACCTCAGGAGACCCAGTACTTC,CSARGTPSETSRPQETQYF
TRBD1,many,TRBJ1-1,TRBV10-3,TGTGCCATCAGCCAGGGACAGCTGAACACTGAAGCTTTCTTT,CAISQGQLNTEAFF
TRBD1,-,TRBJ1-1,TRBV7-9,TGTGCCGGCAGCCTACAGGGGATCGGTGAAGCTTTCTTT,CAGSLQGIGEAFF
-,-,TRBJ1-1,TRBV2,TGTGCCAGCAGTGGGATACAGGGAGGGACTGAAGCTTTCTTT,CASSGIQGGTEAFF
TRBD2,-,TRBJ2-1,TRBV20-1,TGCAGTGAAGCGCTTCGGGGGGTAGCGGGGCCGGGAGATGAGCAGTTCTTC,CSEALRGVAGPGDEQFF
-,-,TRBJ2-3,TRBV20-1,TGCACCACCTTCCGGGACGCACTCACAGATACGCAGTATTTT,CTTFRDALTDTQYF
TRBD2,many,TRBJ2-3,TRBV6-4,TGTGCCAGCAGTAAGGGTACCGGACTAGCGGGAACTGGGACAGATACGCAGTATTTT,CASSKGTGLAGTGTDTQYF
TRBD1,-,TRBJ2-7,TRBV5-8,TGTGCCAGCAGCTTGGAGGGGGCCAACGAGCAGTACTTC,CASSLEGANEQYF
-,-,TRBJ2-4,TRBV5-5,TGTGCCAGCAGCCTAGGGCACATTCAGTACTTC,CASSLGHIQYF
TRBD1,-,TRBJ1-1,TRBV10-3,TGTGCCATCAGTGAGAGGTCGACAGGGAGCACTGAAGCTTTCTTT,CAISERSTGSTEAFF
-,-,TRBJ2-4,TRBV3-1,TGTGCCAGCAGCCCAGACAGACCCCTAGCCAAAAACATTCAGTACTTC,CASSPDRPLAKNIQYF
-,once,TRBJ1-4,TRBV29-1,TGCAGCGCCCTAGGGGGTTTAGCTAATGAAAAACTGTTTTTT,CSALGGLANEKLFF
TRBD1,-,TRBJ2-1,TRBV2,TGTGCCAGCAGTGCGATCGGGACAGGGGGACTGGCTGAGCAGTTCTTC,CASSAIGTGGLAEQFF
-,many,TRBJ2-7,TRBV4-1,TGCGCCAGCAGCCAAGGGGCCGACTACGAGCAGTACTTC,CASSQGADYEQYF
-,few,TRBJ1-1,TRBV10-3,TGTGCCATCAGCCGGGACGACAACACTGAAGCTTTCTTT,CAISRDDNTEAFF
-,-,TRBJ2-3,TRBV25-1,TGTGCCAGCAGCGTAGGGGTCGGGCAAGATACGCAGTATTTT,CASSVGVGQDTQYF
-,-,TRBJ1-3,TRBV29-1,TGCAGCGTATCAGATGGCTCTGGAAACACCATATATTTT,CSVSDGSGNTIYF
-,many,TRBJ2-2,TRBV12-3/TRBV12-4,TGTGCCAGCAACCTCCTGGGGGAGCTGTTTTTT,CASNLLGELFF
-,many,TRBJ2-3,TRBV6-5,TGTGCCAGTTGGACTGGGCCCACAGATACGCAGTATTTT,CASWTGPTDTQYF
-,once,TRBJ2-3,TRBV7-9,TGTGCCTGCCGAAGGGACACAGATACGCAGTATTTT,CACRRDTDTQYF
TRBD1,-,TRBJ2-5,TRBV24-1,TGTGCCACCAGTTCCGGGACAGAAAAAGAGACCCAGTACTTC,CATSSGTEKETQYF
-,-,TRBJ2-2,TRBV6-1,TGTGCCAGCAGTGAATCGGCCTCGGCTGTGAACACCGGGGAGCTGTTTTTT,CASSESASAVNTGELFF
-,-,TRBJ2-3,TRBV12-3/TRBV12-4,TGTGCCAGCAGTTTACAGCTTAGCACAGATACGCAGTATTTT,CASSLQLSTDTQYF
-,many,TRBJ2-3,TRBV7-6,TGTGCCAGCAGCCCTACCCGAACGGCAGATACGCAGTATTTT,CASSPTRTADTQYF
-,-,TRBJ1-1,TRBV20-1,TGCAGTGCTAGAGATGCGGCTGAAGCTTTCTTT,CSARDAAEAFF